This entry lists 23 T cell receptor beta chains sequenced from one sample in a study of blood T cell repertoires in COVID-19 (dated by TCRdb to between 2020 and 2021). The library was generated by the immunoSEQ multiplex PCR assay. TCRdb took this table from immuneACCESS and kept in-frame rearrangements with V and J called. Such tables lack part of the clones; where checked against another copy, unresolved V genes explain under half of the gap, and the rest is unexplained. Counted in this sample were over 200,000 clones; about nine tenths of them appeared once. Clones ranked in the top ten supply 15% to 17% of the sample. The sequencing input was PBMCs or T cells enriched from blood (not recorded which). Every receptor here comes from a man between 18 and 29 years old who had recovered from COVID-19.

This clone has a single count. The chain is built from TRBV5-1 and TRBJ1-5; weak D call: TRBD1 (5 bases). The CDR3 runs to 14 residues. Trimming stripped 0 bases from V and 6 bases from J, with 10 bases between. CDR1 is SGHRS, CDR2 YFSETQ, per germline. For the CDR3, the DNA is TGCGCCAGCAGCTTGGCCCCAGGGTTTCAGCCCCAGCATTTT. Translating gives CASSLAPGFQPQHF. Full variable domain (remainder filled in from reference TRBV5-1 and TRBJ1-5): KAGVTQTPRYLIKTRGQQVTLSCSPISGHRSVSWYQQTPGQGLQFLFEYFSETQRNKGNFPGRFSGRQFSNSRSEMNVSTLELGDSALYLCASSLAPGFQPQHFGDGTRLSIL.

This chain uses TRBV13 with TRBJ2-1; 7 nucleotides line up with TRBD2. This CDR3 contains 17 residues. V lost 1 base, J lost 2 bases, and 8 bases stayed unmatched. Germline V lookup: CDR1 PRHDT, CDR2 FYEKMQ (reference sequence). CDR3 region: CASSLVGWGLTYNEQFF. DNA of the CDR3: TGTGCCAGCAGCTTAGTGGGCTGGGGACTAACCTACAATGAGCAGTTCTTC. Full variable domain (remainder filled in from reference TRBV13 and TRBJ2-1): AAGVIQSPRHLIKEKRETATLKCYPIPRHDTVYWYQQGPGQDPQFLISFYEKMQSDKGSIPDRFSAQQFSDYHSELNMSSLELGDSALYFCASSLVGWGLTYNEQFFGPGTRLTVL.

The chain links TRBV3-1 (or the pseudogene TRBV3-2) to TRBJ2-4; 7 nucleotides agree with TRBD2. Trimming removed 1 base from V and 6 bases from J; junction bases left unmatched: 0. Germline V CDR1 and CDR2: LGHDT, YNNKEL (reference sequence). The CDR3 extends over 13 amino acids. The CDR3 region has the DNA TGTGCCAGCAGCCAAGGGACTAGAAACATTCAGTACTTC. It codes for CASSQGTRNIQYF.

This chain links TRBV7-8 with TRBJ1-6, with 7 nucleotides matching TRBD1. CDR1 is SGHVS and CDR2 is FQNEAQ in the germline V gene. Germline trimming cut 11 bases from V and 10 bases from J; bases unmatched to any gene: 2. There are 10 residues in the CDR3. This chain's CDR3 is CASGGSPLHF. The CDR3 DNA reads TGTGCCTCAGGGGGATCACCCCTCCACTTT.

The chain is built from TRBV4-1 and TRBJ1-1; unclear D gene. The germline V and J ends were trimmed by 4 bases and 1 base, with 13 bases remaining between them. This CDR3 has 15 residues. CDR1 is MGHRA, CDR2 YSYEKL, per germline. CDR3 in DNA: TGCGCCAGCAGCCTAATCCTCGGTGGGAACACTGAAGCTTTCTTT. This gives the protein CASSLILGGNTEAFF.

In DNA, the CDR3 is TGTGCCAGCAGCCAAGCCGGAGGGTCGATGCGCGAGCAGTACTTC. Translated, it gives CASSQAGGSMREQYF. The gene calls are TRBV4-2 and TRBJ2-7; tentative D call: TRBD2 (6 bases). Trimming took off 1 base at V and 6 bases at J, with 16 bases between the two ends. The CDR3 extends over 15 amino acids. Germline V gives CDR1 LGHNA, CDR2 YNFKEQ.

This chain uses TRBV2 with TRBJ2-1, with 13 bases fitting TRBD2. Trimming cost V 7 bases and J 8 bases; bases outside gene matches: 2. The CDR3 loop spans 13 amino acids. CDR1 is SNHLY and CDR2 is FYNNEI in the germline V gene. The CDR3 nucleotides are TGTGCCAGCACAACTAGCGGGAGGGATGAGCAGTTCTTC. This translates into CASTTSGRDEQFF.

The chain has TRBV4-1 and TRBJ2-7; the D gene is possibly TRBD2 (7 bases). CDR1 is MGHRA and CDR2 is YSYEKL in the germline V gene. This CDR3 region has 14 residues. The V and J ends lost 3 bases and 7 bases respectively, with 16 bases between them. CDR3: CASSHVAGATEQYF. The CDR3 DNA sequence: TGCGCCAGCAGCCACGTGGCGGGGGCGACGGAGCAGTACTTC.

The rearrangement links TRBV5-4 to TRBJ2-2; 8 bases are shared with TRBD1. Looked up from germline, CDR1 is SGHNT and CDR2 is YYREEE (reference sequence). V dropped 2 bases and J dropped 5; count of bases not matched to a gene: 5. CDR3 length equals 15 residues. CDR3 DNA: TGTGCCAGCAGCTTCGACAGGGGAGGAACCGGGGAGCTGTTTTTT. Encoded protein: CASSFDRGGTGELFF. Based on the CDR3 plus reference TRBV5-4 and TRBJ2-2, the full variable domain is ETGVTQSPTHLIKTRGQQVTLRCSSQSGHNTVSWYQQALGQGPQFIFQYYREEENGRGNFPPRFSGLQFPNYSSELNVNALELDDSALYLCASSFDRGGTGELFFGEGSRLTVL.

The chain has TRBV10-1 and TRBJ2-1; unclear D gene. The CDR3 extends over 13 amino acids. V was clipped by 4 bases and J by 3 bases, with 7 bases between them. CDR1 and CDR2 (germline): WNHNN, SYGVQD (reference sequence). The CDR3 sequence is CASSVGSYNEQFF. In DNA, the CDR3 is TGCGCCAGCAGTGTGGGCAGCTACAATGAGCAGTTCTTC.

The V call is TRBV10-1, the J call TRBJ2-2; the D gene is possibly TRBD2 (7 bases). This CDR3 has 17 residues. CDR1 is WNHNN and CDR2 is SYGVQD in the germline V gene (reference sequence). V lost 11 bases and J 3 bases, leaving 25 bases between the germline ends. The CDR3 DNA follows: TGCGCCCGCTGTGCGACGGAGGGGGGGGGATACACCGGGGAGCTGTTTTTT. It encodes CARCATEGGGYTGELFF.

This chain links TRBV21-1 with TRBJ1-1. TRBV21-1 is assigned pseudogene status. The CDR3 extends over 15 amino acids. In DNA, the CDR3 is TGTGCCAGCAGCAAACGGAGGGGAAGTGGGGGTAGAGCTTTCTTT. Translating gives CASSKRRGSGGRAFF.

This chain links TRBV19 with TRBJ2-3; 13 positions agree with TRBD2. The CDR3 sequence is 15 residues long. After removal of 5 bases from V and 8 bases from J, the junction contained 7 bases not matched to a gene. CDR1 and CDR2 (germline): LNHDA, SQIVND (reference sequence). The chain's CDR3 is CASSPLAGGAGTQYF. Written as DNA, the CDR3 is TGTGCCAGTAGTCCACTAGCGGGAGGGGCGGGTACGCAGTATTTT.

V is TRBV12-3 or TRBV12-4 and J is TRBJ1-1; D is possibly TRBD1 (6 bases). V lost 6 bases to trimming and J lost 2 bases, with 10 bases between them. The CDR3 runs 13 residues. The CDR3 here is CASSLGANTEAFF. CDR3 nucleotide sequence: TGTGCCAGCAGCCTGGGGGCCAACACTGAAGCTTTCTTT.

The sample holds many counts of this clone. The rearrangement uses TRBV6-1 and TRBJ1-5; 7 bases agree with TRBD1. The trim removed 1 base at V and 6 bases at J, leaving 6 bases unmatched. This CDR3 is 15 amino acids long. The germline V gene has CDR1 MNHNS and CDR2 SASEGT. Here the CDR3 DNA reads TGTGCCAGCAGTGAAGATGTAGGGGGCAGTCAGCCCCAGCATTTT. Translating gives CASSEDVGGSQPQHF.

This clone was counted once. The V gene is TRBV29-1, the J gene TRBJ2-3; D may be TRBD1 (6 bases). Germline assignment: CDR1 SQVTM and CDR2 ANQGSEA. The length of the CDR3 is 15 residues. Trimming stripped 3 bases from V and 1 base from J, with 14 bases between. CDR3 in DNA: TGCAGCGTTGATAGTATGGGGGCCCGCACAGATACGCAGTATTTT. This codes for CSVDSMGARTDTQYF.

Comments on this clone: The same CDR3 also results from other DNA sequences found in this sample. V usage is TRBV19 and J usage is TRBJ2-1, with 12 bases fitting TRBD2. The V gene end was trimmed by 6 bases and the J gene end by 0 bases; junction bases not matched to a gene: 3. CDR3 length: 16 residues. From germline, CDR1 is LNHDA and CDR2 SQIVND (reference sequence). The chain's CDR3 is CASSPLAGGSYNEQFF. The CDR3 DNA follows: TGTGCCAGTAGCCCACTAGCGGGGGGCTCCTACAATGAGCAGTTCTTC.

This clone showed up just a few times. CDR3 in DNA: TGTGCCAGCAGTTTAAGGACAGACACTGAAGCTTTCTTT. Translation gives CASSLRTDTEAFF. The chain combines TRBV12-3 or TRBV12-4 with TRBJ1-1, with D tentatively TRBD1 (6 bases). The V and J ends lost 2 bases and 3 bases respectively, with 7 bases between them. This CDR3 has 13 amino acids.

V is TRBV7-9 and J is TRBJ2-7, with D perhaps matching TRBD2 (5 bases). The germline V gene encodes CDR1 SEHNR and CDR2 FQNEAQ (reference sequence). V lost 5 bases and J lost 4, with 15 bases in between. This CDR3 is 14 amino acids long. CDR3 DNA: TGTGCCAGCAGCCATGTAGAGGGTGGTTACGAGCAGTACTTC. Residues: CASSHVEGGYEQYF.

The chain has TRBV10-3 and TRBJ2-1; 11 nucleotides agree with TRBD2. The trim removed 9 bases at V and 7 bases at J, leaving 5 bases unmatched. The CDR3 has 13 amino acids. The germline CDR1 and CDR2 sequences are ENHRY and SYGVKD. Written as DNA, the CDR3 is TGTGCCATATCTAGCGGGAGGTCGAATGAGCAGTTCTTC. Protein sequence: CAISSGRSNEQFF.

The V call is TRBV21-1, the J call TRBJ2-1; the table assigns TRBD2, which was not confirmed against the DNA. TRBV21-1 is a pseudogene segment. The CDR3 extends over 16 amino acids. The CDR3: CASSKAQRPSSHEQFF. The CDR3 DNA sequence: TGTGCCAGCAGCAAAGCACAAAGGCCTAGTTCGCATGAGCAGTTCTTC.

J is TRBJ1-2 and V is TRBV4-1; the D gene is possibly TRBD1 (6 bases). There are 15 residues in the CDR3. The germline V gene encodes CDR1 MGHRA and CDR2 YSYEKL. V lost 1 base, J lost 4 bases, and 13 bases lay in between. The CDR3 reads CASSQGAGVGYGYTF. The CDR3, as DNA: TGCGCCAGCAGCCAAGGTGCAGGGGTCGGCTATGGCTACACCTTC.

The chain uses TRBV7-6 and TRBJ2-1, with 7 bases matching TRBD1. The trim removed 4 bases at V and 8 bases at J, leaving 8 bases unmatched. The germline V gene encodes CDR1 SGHVS and CDR2 FNYEAQ. The CDR3 extends over 14 amino acids. The CDR3, as DNA: TGTGCCAGCAGCTCTGACAGGGAAAACCATGAGCAGTTCTTC. It translates to CASSSDRENHEQFF.